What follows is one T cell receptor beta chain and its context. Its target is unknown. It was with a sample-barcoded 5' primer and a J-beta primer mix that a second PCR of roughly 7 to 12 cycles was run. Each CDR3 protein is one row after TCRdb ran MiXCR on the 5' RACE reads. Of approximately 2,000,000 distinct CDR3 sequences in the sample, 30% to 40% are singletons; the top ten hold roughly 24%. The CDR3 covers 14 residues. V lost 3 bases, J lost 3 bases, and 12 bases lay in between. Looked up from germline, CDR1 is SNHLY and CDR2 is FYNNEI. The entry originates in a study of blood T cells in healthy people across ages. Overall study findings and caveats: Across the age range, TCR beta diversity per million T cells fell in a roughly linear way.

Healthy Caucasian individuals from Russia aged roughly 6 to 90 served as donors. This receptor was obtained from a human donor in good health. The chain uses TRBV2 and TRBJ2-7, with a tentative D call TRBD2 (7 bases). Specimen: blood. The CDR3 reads CASSDQGGGYEQYF. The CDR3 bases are TGTGCCAGCAGTGACCAGGGAGGGGGCTACGAGCAGTACTTC. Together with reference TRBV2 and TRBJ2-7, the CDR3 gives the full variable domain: EPEVTQTPSHQVTQMGQEVILRCVPISNHLYFYWYRQILGQKVEFLVSFYNNEISEKSEIFDDQFSVERPDGSNFTLKIRSTKLEDSAMYFCASSDQGGGYEQYFGPGTRLTVT.